The 10 T cell receptor beta chains below all came from one sample that was sequenced in a study of blood T cell repertoires in COVID-19. The protocol was immunoSEQ multiplex PCR, while the TCRdb copy is restricted to in-frame clones and leaves out a portion. The sample has approximately 150,000 clones; around 85% are singletons. The sequenced sample was peripheral blood. These receptors came from a woman in her 70s with acute or convalescent COVID-19.

V and J are TRBV12-3 or TRBV12-4 and TRBJ1-1, with D possibly TRBD1 on 6 matching bases. Trimming took off 8 bases at V and 1 base at J, with 11 bases between the two ends. CDR3 size: 13 residues. The CDR3 reads CASQYRENTEAFF. CDR3 DNA sequence: TGTGCCAGCCAATACAGGGAGAACACTGAAGCTTTCTTT.

This clone was observed a handful of times. CDR3 DNA: TGTGCCATCAGGGACAGGGGGGACTATGGCTACACCTTC. Protein sequence: CAIRDRGDYGYTF. The chain combines TRBV10-3 with TRBJ1-2, with TRBD1 matching 10 bases. Unmatched junction bases numbered 1, after V lost 6 bases and J lost 3 bases. CDR3 length: 13 residues. The germline V gene has CDR1 ENHRY and CDR2 SYGVKD.

This chain links TRBV29-1 with TRBJ2-1; 11 bases are shared with TRBD2. In germline, CDR1 is SQVTM, CDR2 ANQGSEA. V lost 3 bases and J lost 9; bases outside the gene matches: 4. The CDR3 loop spans 13 amino acids. The CDR3 DNA reads as TGCAGCGTTGATAGCGGGAGGGCGAGTGAGCAGTTCTTC. It translates to CSVDSGRASEQFF.

CDR3 sequence: CASSLAGGPYEQYF. The CDR3, as DNA: TGTGCCAGCAGCCTAGCGGGAGGGCCCTACGAGCAGTACTTC. The V call is TRBV28, the J call TRBJ2-7, with 12 bases matching TRBD2. The germline gives CDR1 MDHEN, CDR2 SYDVKM. Trimming at V came to 6 bases and at J to 2 bases, leaving 2 bases not matched to a gene. The length of the CDR3 is 14 residues.

This clone occurred a few times. The chain couples TRBV7-9 to TRBJ2-1, with 12 bases lining up with TRBD2. The CDR3 is made up of 18 amino acids. Germline CDR1 SEHNR, CDR2 FQNEAQ (reference sequence). Losses at the gene ends were 2 bases for V and 6 bases for J; bases not matched to a gene: 11. CDR3 residues: CASSLFPPLAGGINEQFF. CDR3 bases: TGTGCCAGCAGCTTATTCCCACCACTAGCGGGAGGAATCAATGAGCAGTTCTTC. The variable domain in full, completed from reference TRBV7-9 and TRBJ2-1, reads DTGVSQNPRHKITKRGQNVTFRCDPISEHNRLYWYRQTLGQGPEFLTYFQNEAQLEKSRLLSDRFSAERPKGSFSTLEIQRTEQGDSAMYLCASSLFPPLAGGINEQFFGPGTRLTVL.

Written as DNA, the CDR3 is TGTGCCACCGGTGGGGCTAGCAGGGGGCGCACCGGGGAGCTGTTTTTT. Translated: CATGGASRGRTGELFF. The chain couples TRBV24-1 to TRBJ2-2; 8 bases are a match to TRBD1. The junction had 12 bases not matched to a gene; V was cut back by 9 bases and J by 4 bases. Germline lookup yields CDR1 KGHDR and CDR2 SFDVKD. The CDR3 sequence is 16 residues long.

This chain links TRBV12-3 or TRBV12-4 with TRBJ1-5; TRBD1 matches at 10 bases. Losses at the gene ends were 8 bases for V and 7 bases for J; bases not matched to a gene: 5. CDR3 length equals 13 residues. CDR3 sequence (DNA): TGTGCCAGCGGGACAGGGGTTGGGCAGCCCCAGCATTTT. Protein: CASGTGVGQPQHF.

This clone was observed a handful of times. This chain uses TRBV10-3 with TRBJ2-3; D gene uncertain. The CDR3 covers 13 residues. Germline values: CDR1 ENHRY, CDR2 SYGVKD. V gave up 1 base and J gave up 5 bases, with 7 bases separating them. CDR3 bases: TGTGCCATCAGTGAGTACGCGCGAGATACGCAGTATTTT. This codes for CAISEYARDTQYF.

The rearrangement uses TRBV7-2 and TRBJ1-6; perhaps TRBD1 as D (5 bases). Trimming shortened V by 0 bases and J by 0 bases, and 18 bases separated the two germline ends. This CDR3 is built from 20 residues. CDR1 and CDR2 (germline): SGHTA, FQGNSA. The CDR3 here is CASSLARGGDVSSYNSPLHF. In nucleotides, the CDR3 is TGTGCCAGCAGCTTAGCACGAGGCGGGGACGTTAGCTCCTATAATTCACCCCTCCACTTT.

The V and J genes are TRBV7-9 and TRBJ2-1, with 11 bases fitting TRBD2. The V gene end was trimmed by 5 bases and the J gene end by 7 bases; junction bases not matched to a gene: 4. The CDR3 sequence is 14 residues long. Germline V gene lookup returns CDR1 SEHNR and CDR2 FQNEAQ (reference sequence). In DNA, the CDR3 is TGTGCCAGCAGCACTACTAGCGGGAGTAATGAGCAGTTCTTC. It is translated as CASSTTSGSNEQFF.